This T cell receptor (beta chain) was obtained from a study of blood T cell repertoires in COVID-19. Study-wide background: Spain, Italy and the United States supplied samples that represented acute and convalescent COVID-19. T cells, B-cell-depleted T cells, or PBMCs provided the cDNA or gDNA that served as material.

Authors' data handling: Amplification with reference gene primers provided the estimates of nucleated cell counts. Some clones are missing from TCRdb's copy, which holds only in-frame ones; the method was immunoSEQ multiplex PCR. The DNA gave D and trimming, while V, J and clone size come from that table. This sample has 200,000 or so clones, with under 85% found just once. CDR3 length: 14 residues. CDR1 and CDR2 (germline): MNHNS, SASEGT. J was trimmed by 1 base and V by 7 bases; bases with no gene match: 5. Source material: peripheral blood. The chain employs TRBV6-1 and TRBJ1-1; 8 bases line up with TRBD1. The origin of this receptor is a woman between 40 and 55 years old with acute or convalescent COVID-19. CDR3 in amino acids: CASTLQGGNTEAFF. CDR3 bases: TGTGCCAGCACCCTACAGGGGGGGAACACTGAAGCTTTCTTT.